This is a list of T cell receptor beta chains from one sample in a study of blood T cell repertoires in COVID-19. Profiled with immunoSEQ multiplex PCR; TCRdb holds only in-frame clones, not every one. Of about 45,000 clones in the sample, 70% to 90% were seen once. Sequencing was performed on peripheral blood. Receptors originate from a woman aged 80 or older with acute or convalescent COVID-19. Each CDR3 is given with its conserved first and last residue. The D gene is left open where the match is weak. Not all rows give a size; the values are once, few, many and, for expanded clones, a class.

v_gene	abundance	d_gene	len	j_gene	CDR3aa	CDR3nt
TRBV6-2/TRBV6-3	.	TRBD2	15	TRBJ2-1	CASSPTSGSNNEQFF	TGTGCCAGCAGCCCCACTAGCGGGAGTAACAATGAGCAGTTCTTC
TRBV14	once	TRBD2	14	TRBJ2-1	CASSQVAGVNEQFF	TGTGCCAGCAGCCAAGTGGCGGGAGTAAATGAGCAGTTCTTC
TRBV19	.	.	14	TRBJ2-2	CASNSRSNTGELFF	TGTGCCAGTAATAGCAGATCCAACACCGGGGAGCTGTTTTTT
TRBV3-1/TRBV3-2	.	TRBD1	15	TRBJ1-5	CASSQDSGGKQPQHF	TGTGCCAGCAGCCAAGATTCAGGGGGCAAACAGCCCCAGCATTTT
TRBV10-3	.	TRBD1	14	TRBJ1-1	CAISDGTGSTEAFF	TGTGCCATCAGTGACGGGACAGGGAGTACTGAAGCTTTCTTT
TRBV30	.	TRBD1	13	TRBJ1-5	CAWRGQGSQPQHF	TGTGCCTGGAGGGGACAGGGGAGCCAGCCCCAGCATTTT
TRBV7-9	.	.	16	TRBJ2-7	CASSKKAGLITYEQYF	TGTGCCAGCAGCAAGAAGGCGGGACTGATTACCTACGAGCAGTACTTC
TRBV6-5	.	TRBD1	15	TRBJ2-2	CASSTRTGNTGELFF	TGTGCCAGCAGTACCAGGACAGGGAACACCGGGGAGCTGTTTTTT
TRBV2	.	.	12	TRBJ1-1	CASKLLNTEAFF	TGTGCCAGCAAGCTGTTGAACACTGAAGCTTTCTTT
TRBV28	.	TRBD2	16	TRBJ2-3	CASSLVSGSGTDTQYF	TGTGCCAGCAGTTTGGTGAGCGGGAGCGGCACAGATACGCAGTATTTT
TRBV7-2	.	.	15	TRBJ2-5	CASSLIWADSETQYF	TGTGCCAGCAGCTTAATTTGGGCAGATTCAGAGACCCAGTACTTC
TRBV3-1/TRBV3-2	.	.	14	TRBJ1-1	CASSQQGIDTEAFF	TGTGCCAGCAGCCAACAGGGGATCGACACTGAAGCTTTCTTT
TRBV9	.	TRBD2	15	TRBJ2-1	CASSEIAGGYNEQFF	TGTGCCAGCAGCGAGATAGCGGGAGGCTACAATGAGCAGTTCTTC
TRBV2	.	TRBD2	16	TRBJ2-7	CARCGGDGVGSYEQYF	TGTGCCCGCTGTGGGGGGGACGGGGTGGGCTCCTACGAGCAGTACTTC
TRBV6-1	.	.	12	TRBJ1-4	CASSELAEKLFF	TGTGCCAGCAGTGAATTGGCCGAAAAACTGTTTTTT
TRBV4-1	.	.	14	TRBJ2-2	CASSQDGRTGELFF	TGCGCCAGCAGCCAAGACGGTCGAACCGGGGAGCTGTTTTTT
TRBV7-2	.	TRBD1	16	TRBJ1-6	CASSSLDRGNNSPLHF	TGTGCCAGCAGCTCACTGGACAGGGGAAATAATTCACCCCTCCACTTT
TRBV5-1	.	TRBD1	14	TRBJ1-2	CASSSGSGGGTYTF	TGCGCCAGCAGCTCGGGCTCAGGGGGCGGAACCTACACCTTC
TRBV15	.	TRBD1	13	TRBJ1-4	CATRTGASEKLFF	TGTGCCACCAGAACAGGGGCGTCTGAAAAACTGTTTTTT
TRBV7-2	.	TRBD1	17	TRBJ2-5	CASSPSRGTGGAETQYF	TGTGCCAGCAGCCCAAGTAGAGGCACAGGGGGCGCGGAGACCCAGTACTTC
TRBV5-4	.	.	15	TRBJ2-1	CASSSAGRSSNEQFF	TGTGCCAGCAGTTCCGCGGGGCGGAGTAGCAATGAGCAGTTCTTC
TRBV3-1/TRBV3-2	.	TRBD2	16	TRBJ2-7	CASSQERLAGDHEQYF	TGTGCCAGCAGCCAAGAGAGACTAGCGGGAGACCACGAGCAGTACTTC
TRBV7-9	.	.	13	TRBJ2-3	CASRSRRRDTQYF	TGTGCCAGCAGGTCTCGACGGAGAGATACGCAGTATTTT
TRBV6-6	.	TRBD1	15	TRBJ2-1	CASSQTGTGVNEQFF	TGTGCCAGCAGTCAAACCGGGACAGGGGTCAATGAGCAGTTCTTC
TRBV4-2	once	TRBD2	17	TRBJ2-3	CASSQDGSGGSTDTQYF	TGTGCCAGCAGCCAAGATGGGTCGGGAGGGAGCACAGATACGCAGTATTTT
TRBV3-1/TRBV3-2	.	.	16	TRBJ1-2	CASSQRTTGINYGYTF	TGTGCCAGCAGCCAAAGAACCACAGGGATTAACTATGGCTACACCTTC
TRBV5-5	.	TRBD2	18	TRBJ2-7	CASSLEGLAGVGAHEQYF	TGTGCCAGCAGCTTGGAGGGACTAGCGGGAGTGGGAGCCCACGAGCAGTACTTC
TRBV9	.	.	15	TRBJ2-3	CASSVDSGRGDTQYF	TGTGCCAGCAGCGTAGACAGTGGCCGGGGAGATACGCAGTATTTT
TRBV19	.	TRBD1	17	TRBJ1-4	CASSPGQGARTNEKLFF	TGTGCCAGTAGTCCAGGACAGGGAGCTCGAACTAATGAAAAACTGTTTTTT